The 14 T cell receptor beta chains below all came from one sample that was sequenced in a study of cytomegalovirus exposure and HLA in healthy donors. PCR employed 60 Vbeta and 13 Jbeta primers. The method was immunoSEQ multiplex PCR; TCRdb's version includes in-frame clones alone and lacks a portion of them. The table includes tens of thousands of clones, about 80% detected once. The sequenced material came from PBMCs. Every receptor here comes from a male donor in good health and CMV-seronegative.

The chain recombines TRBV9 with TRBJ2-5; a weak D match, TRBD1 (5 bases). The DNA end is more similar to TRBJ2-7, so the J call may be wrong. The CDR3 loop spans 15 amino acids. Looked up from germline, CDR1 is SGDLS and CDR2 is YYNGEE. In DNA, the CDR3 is TGTGCCAGCAGCGTGGGGTGGGGCGGCTCCTACGAGCAGTACTTC. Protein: CASSVGWGGSYEQYF.

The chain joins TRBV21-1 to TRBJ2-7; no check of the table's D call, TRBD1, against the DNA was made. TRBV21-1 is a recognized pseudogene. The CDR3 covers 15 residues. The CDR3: CASSPRDRGAYEQYF. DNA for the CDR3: TGTGCCAGCAGCCCCCGAGACAGGGGAGCCTACGAGCAGTACTTC.

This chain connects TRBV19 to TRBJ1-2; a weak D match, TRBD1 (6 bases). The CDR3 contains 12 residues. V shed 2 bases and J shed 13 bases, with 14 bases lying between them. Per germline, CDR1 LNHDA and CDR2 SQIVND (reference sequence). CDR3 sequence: CASSISNRDITF. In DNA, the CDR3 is TGTGCCAGTAGTATAAGTAACAGGGATATCACCTTC.

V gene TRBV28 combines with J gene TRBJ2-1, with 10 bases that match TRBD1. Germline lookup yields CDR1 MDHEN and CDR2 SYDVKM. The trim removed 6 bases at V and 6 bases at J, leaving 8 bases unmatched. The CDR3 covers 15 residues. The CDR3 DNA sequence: TGTGCCAGCAGACCGGGACAGGGGACGGTCAATGAGCAGTTCTTC. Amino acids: CASRPGQGTVNEQFF.

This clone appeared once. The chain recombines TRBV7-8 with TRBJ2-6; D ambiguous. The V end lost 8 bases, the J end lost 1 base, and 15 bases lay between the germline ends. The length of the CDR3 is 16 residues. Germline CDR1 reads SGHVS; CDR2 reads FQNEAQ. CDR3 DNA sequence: TGTGCCAGCGGGCCAGGTCAGGCGTCTGGGGCCAACGTCCTGACTTTC. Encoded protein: CASGPGQASGANVLTF.

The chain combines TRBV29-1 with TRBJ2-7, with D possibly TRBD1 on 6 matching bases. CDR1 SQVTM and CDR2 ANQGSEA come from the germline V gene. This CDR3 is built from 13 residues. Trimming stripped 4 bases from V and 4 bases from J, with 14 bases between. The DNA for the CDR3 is TGCAGCGTTGTACCAGGGGTCGGATACGAGCAGTACTTC. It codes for CSVVPGVGYEQYF.

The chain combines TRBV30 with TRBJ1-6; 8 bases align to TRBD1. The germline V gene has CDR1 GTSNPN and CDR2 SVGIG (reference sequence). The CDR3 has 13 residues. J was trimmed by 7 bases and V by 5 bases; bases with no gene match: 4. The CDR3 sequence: CAWGTGGNSPLHF. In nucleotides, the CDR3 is TGTGCCTGGGGGACAGGTGGCAATTCACCCCTCCACTTT.

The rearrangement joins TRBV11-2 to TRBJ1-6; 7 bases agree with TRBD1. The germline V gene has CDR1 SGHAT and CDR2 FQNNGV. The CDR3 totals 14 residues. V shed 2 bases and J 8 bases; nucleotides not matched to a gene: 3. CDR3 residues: CASSLQGGDSPLHF. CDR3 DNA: TGTGCCAGCAGCTTACAGGGGGGAGATTCACCCCTCCACTTT.

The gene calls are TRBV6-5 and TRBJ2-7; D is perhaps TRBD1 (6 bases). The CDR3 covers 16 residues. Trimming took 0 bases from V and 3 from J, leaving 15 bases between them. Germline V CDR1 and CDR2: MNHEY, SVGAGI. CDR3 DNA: TGTGCCAGCAGTTACTCGTTGGCAGGGGCATACTACGAGCAGTACTTC. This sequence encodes CASSYSLAGAYYEQYF.

The CDR3, as DNA: TGCAGCGCCAGACAGGGGAACACTGAAGCTTTCTTT. Amino acids: CSARQGNTEAFF. The gene calls are TRBV29-1 and TRBJ1-1, with 7 bases aligning to TRBD1. Germline CDR1 reads SQVTM; CDR2 reads ANQGSEA. V shed 7 bases and J 1 base; nucleotides not matched to a gene: 3. The CDR3 loop spans 12 amino acids.

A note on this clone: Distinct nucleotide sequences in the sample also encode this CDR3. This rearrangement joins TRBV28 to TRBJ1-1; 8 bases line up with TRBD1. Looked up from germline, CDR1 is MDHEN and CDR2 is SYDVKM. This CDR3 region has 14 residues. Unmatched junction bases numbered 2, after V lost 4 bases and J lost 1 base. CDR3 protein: CASSSGTGNTEAFF. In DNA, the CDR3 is TGTGCCAGCAGTTCCGGGACAGGGAACACTGAAGCTTTCTTT.

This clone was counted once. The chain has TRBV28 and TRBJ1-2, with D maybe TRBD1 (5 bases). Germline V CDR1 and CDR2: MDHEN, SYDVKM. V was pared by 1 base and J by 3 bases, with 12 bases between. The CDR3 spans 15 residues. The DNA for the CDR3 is TGTGCCAGCAGTTTATTAGGGACGGGGGACTATGGCTACACCTTC. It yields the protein CASSLLGTGDYGYTF.

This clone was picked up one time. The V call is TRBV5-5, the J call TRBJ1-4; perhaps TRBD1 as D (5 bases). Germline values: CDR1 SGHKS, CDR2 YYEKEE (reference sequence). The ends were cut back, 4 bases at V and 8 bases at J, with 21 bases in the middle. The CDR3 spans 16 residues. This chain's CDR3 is CASSRWTTETIEKLFF. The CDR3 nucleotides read TGTGCCAGCAGCCGTTGGACAACGGAGACGATCGAAAAACTGTTTTTT.

CDR3 residues: CASSHRAGLLSGNTEAFF. The CDR3 nucleotides are TGTGCCAGCAGCCATCGTGCAGGACTTCTTTCGGGGAACACTGAAGCTTTCTTT. The V and J genes are TRBV14 and TRBJ1-1, with D unclear. The CDR3 spans 18 residues. CDR1 SGHDN and CDR2 FVKESK come from the germline V gene. V was clipped by 3 bases and J by 1 base, with 21 bases between them.